The rows below give T cell receptor beta chains drawn from one sample of a study of PD-1 blockade in classical Hodgkin lymphoma. The method was immunoSEQ multiplex PCR; TCRdb's version includes in-frame clones alone and lacks a portion of them. The table has fewer than 110,000 clones, around 89% seen once. The sequences come from peripheral blood mononuclear cells (PBMCs), collected before the second cycle of nivolumab. The origin of the receptors is a human donor with classical Hodgkin lymphoma. CDR3s include the opening cysteine and the closing phenylalanine or tryptophan. A D gene is named only where the DNA matches it firmly. Clone size is shown for a subset of rows, as once, few, many or a class of expanded clone.

D gene: NA
J gene: TRBJ2-5
clone size: NA
V gene: TRBV30
CDR3 protein: CAWSVPETQYF
CDR3 DNA: TGTGCCTGGAGTGTACCAGAGACCCAGTACTTC

D gene: TRBD1
J gene: TRBJ1-2
clone size: once
V gene: TRBV6-6
CDR3 protein: CASSPGQGANYGYTF
CDR3 DNA: TGTGCCAGCAGCCCCGGACAGGGAGCTAACTATGGCTACACCTTC

D gene: NA
J gene: TRBJ2-7
clone size: NA
V gene: TRBV6-4
CDR3 protein: CASQEYEQYF
CDR3 DNA: TGTGCCAGTCAGGAGTACGAGCAGTACTTC

D gene: TRBD1
J gene: TRBJ1-1
clone size: NA
V gene: TRBV14
CDR3 protein: CASSRRTGSEAFF
CDR3 DNA: TGTGCCAGCAGCCGGCGGACAGGGAGTGAAGCTTTCTTT

D gene: NA
J gene: TRBJ1-3
clone size: NA
V gene: TRBV2
CDR3 protein: CASRGEAGNTIYF
CDR3 DNA: TGTGCCAGCAGGGGGGAAGCTGGAAACACCATATATTTT

D gene: TRBD2
J gene: TRBJ2-5
clone size: NA
V gene: TRBV9
CDR3 protein: CASSEGGRLIETQYF
CDR3 DNA: TGTGCCAGCAGCGAGGGAGGGCGGTTAATTGAGACCCAGTACTTC

D gene: TRBD1
J gene: TRBJ1-4
clone size: NA
V gene: TRBV4-2
CDR3 protein: CASSRVSFGTGDEKLFF
CDR3 DNA: TGTGCCAGCAGCCGAGTATCATTCGGGACAGGCGATGAAAAACTGTTTTTT

D gene: TRBD1
J gene: TRBJ2-7
clone size: NA
V gene: TRBV9
CDR3 protein: CASSVAGTGISEQYF
CDR3 DNA: TGTGCCAGCAGCGTAGCCGGGACAGGGATTAGCGAGCAGTACTTC

D gene: NA
J gene: TRBJ2-7
clone size: NA
V gene: TRBV11-3
CDR3 protein: CASSGSPYEQYF
CDR3 DNA: TGTGCCAGCAGCGGGAGTCCCTACGAGCAGTACTTC

D gene: NA
J gene: TRBJ1-6
clone size: NA
V gene: TRBV5-4
CDR3 protein: CASSLATTESPLHF
CDR3 DNA: TGTGCCAGCAGCTTGGCAACCACAGAGTCACCCCTCCACTTT

D gene: NA
J gene: TRBJ1-1
clone size: NA
V gene: TRBV7-2
CDR3 protein: CASSRGWSQMNTEAFF
CDR3 DNA: TGTGCCAGCAGCAGGGGATGGTCCCAGATGAACACTGAAGCTTTCTTT

D gene: TRBD1
J gene: TRBJ2-7
clone size: NA
V gene: TRBV18
CDR3 protein: CASSPLILDRGIYEQYF
CDR3 DNA: TGTGCCAGCTCACCATTGATCTTGGACAGGGGGATTTACGAGCAGTACTTC

D gene: TRBD1
J gene: TRBJ1-2
clone size: NA
V gene: TRBV5-3
CDR3 protein: CASSEGGRVGYTF
CDR3 DNA: TGTGCCAGCAGCGAAGGGGGCAGGGTTGGCTACACCTTC

D gene: NA
J gene: TRBJ1-6
clone size: NA
V gene: TRBV7-8
CDR3 protein: CASSLRGTSSPLHF
CDR3 DNA: TGTGCCAGCAGCTTACGGGGGACAAGCTCACCCCTCCACTTT

D gene: TRBD2
J gene: TRBJ2-3
clone size: NA
V gene: TRBV27
CDR3 protein: CASSLGREGTDTQYF
CDR3 DNA: TGTGCCAGCAGTTTAGGCAGGGAGGGTACAGATACGCAGTATTTT

D gene: TRBD1
J gene: TRBJ2-6
clone size: NA
V gene: TRBV5-1
CDR3 protein: CASSFDGQGVPGANVLTF
CDR3 DNA: TGCGCCAGCAGCTTCGACGGACAGGGGGTCCCAGGGGCCAACGTCCTGACTTTC

D gene: TRBD1
J gene: TRBJ1-6
clone size: once
V gene: TRBV29-1
CDR3 protein: CSVLDRERDSPLHF
CDR3 DNA: TGCAGCGTTTTGGACAGGGAGAGGGATTCACCCCTCCACTTT

D gene: NA
J gene: TRBJ2-3
clone size: NA
V gene: TRBV28
CDR3 protein: CASSLSGADTQYF
CDR3 DNA: TGTGCCAGCAGTTTAAGCGGTGCGGATACGCAGTATTTT

D gene: NA
J gene: TRBJ2-1
clone size: NA
V gene: TRBV6-5
CDR3 protein: CASSYFIGTEQFF
CDR3 DNA: TGTGCCAGCAGTTACTTCATCGGGACAGAGCAGTTCTTC

D gene: NA
J gene: TRBJ2-3
clone size: NA
V gene: TRBV7-2
CDR3 protein: CASSLGSRGTDTQYF
CDR3 DNA: TGTGCCAGCAGCTTAGGTAGCAGGGGCACAGATACGCAGTATTTT

D gene: NA
J gene: TRBJ1-2
clone size: NA
V gene: TRBV28
CDR3 protein: CASSLLSGGDGYTF
CDR3 DNA: TGTGCCAGCAGTTTATTATCTGGGGGGGATGGCTACACCTTC

D gene: NA
J gene: TRBJ2-3
clone size: NA
V gene: TRBV7-8
CDR3 protein: CASSFLGAGTDTQYF
CDR3 DNA: TGTGCCAGCAGCTTCCTCGGGGCCGGCACAGATACGCAGTATTTT

D gene: TRBD1
J gene: TRBJ2-7
clone size: NA
V gene: TRBV7-9
CDR3 protein: CASSFRQGPYEQYF
CDR3 DNA: TGTGCCAGCAGCTTCAGACAGGGCCCCTACGAGCAGTACTTC

D gene: NA
J gene: TRBJ1-4
clone size: NA
V gene: TRBV19
CDR3 protein: CASSPDRVTNEKLFF
CDR3 DNA: TGTGCCAGTAGCCCGGATCGAGTAACTAATGAAAAACTGTTTTTT

D gene: NA
J gene: TRBJ1-2
clone size: NA
V gene: TRBV14
CDR3 protein: CASSQAGPDIYGYTF
CDR3 DNA: TGTGCCAGCAGCCAAGCCGGGCCCGATATCTATGGCTACACCTTC

D gene: NA
J gene: TRBJ1-5
clone size: NA
V gene: TRBV18
CDR3 protein: CASSPVGPDLRENQPQHF
CDR3 DNA: TGTGCCAGCTCACCAGTAGGCCCGGACCTAAGGGAGAATCAGCCCCAGCATTTT

D gene: TRBD1
J gene: TRBJ2-7
clone size: once
V gene: TRBV30
CDR3 protein: CAWTLGGASYEQYF
CDR3 DNA: TGTGCCTGGACGTTAGGGGGCGCCTCCTACGAGCAGTACTTC

D gene: NA
J gene: TRBJ1-6
clone size: NA
V gene: TRBV6-6
CDR3 protein: CASSPRGLGNSPLHF
CDR3 DNA: TGTGCCAGCAGTCCCAGGGGCCTCGGCAATTCACCCCTCCACTTT

D gene: NA
J gene: TRBJ1-1
clone size: NA
V gene: TRBV10-3
CDR3 protein: CAISDPGQNTEAFF
CDR3 DNA: TGTGCCATCAGTGATCCGGGACAGAACACTGAAGCTTTCTTT

D gene: TRBD2
J gene: TRBJ2-5
clone size: NA
V gene: TRBV9
CDR3 protein: CASSLIAGGPQETQYF
CDR3 DNA: TGTGCCAGCAGCTTAATAGCGGGGGGCCCCCAAGAGACCCAGTACTTC

D gene: NA
J gene: TRBJ1-4
clone size: NA
V gene: TRBV7-9
CDR3 protein: CASTAASNEKLFF
CDR3 DNA: TGTGCCAGCACGGCAGCCTCTAATGAAAAACTGTTTTTT

D gene: TRBD1
J gene: TRBJ2-3
clone size: NA
V gene: TRBV4-3
CDR3 protein: CASSQEDRAYTDTQYF
CDR3 DNA: TGCGCCAGCAGCCAAGAGGACAGGGCCTACACAGATACGCAGTATTTT

D gene: NA
J gene: TRBJ1-5
clone size: NA
V gene: TRBV19
CDR3 protein: CASTDTGYQPQHF
CDR3 DNA: TGTGCCAGTACTGACACGGGGTACCAGCCCCAGCATTTT

D gene: NA
J gene: TRBJ1-2
clone size: once
V gene: TRBV7-8
CDR3 protein: CASSWTLEGRHGYTF
CDR3 DNA: TGTGCCAGCAGCTGGACACTGGAGGGTCGACATGGCTACACCTTC

D gene: NA
J gene: TRBJ2-3
clone size: NA
V gene: TRBV12-5
CDR3 protein: CASGLGGTDTQYF
CDR3 DNA: TGTGCTAGTGGTTTGGGGGGCACAGATACGCAGTATTTT

D gene: TRBD1
J gene: TRBJ1-5
clone size: NA
V gene: TRBV5-1
CDR3 protein: CASSSGTGDSNQPQHF
CDR3 DNA: TGCGCCAGCAGTTCGGGGACAGGGGATAGCAATCAGCCCCAGCATTTT

D gene: NA
J gene: TRBJ1-3
clone size: NA
V gene: TRBV4-1
CDR3 protein: CASSHPGTSGNTIYF
CDR3 DNA: TGCGCCAGCAGCCATCCGGGTACCTCTGGAAACACCATATATTTT

D gene: NA
J gene: TRBJ1-1
clone size: NA
V gene: TRBV19
CDR3 protein: CASSSYANTEAFF
CDR3 DNA: TGTGCCAGTAGTTCTTACGCAAACACTGAAGCTTTCTTT

D gene: TRBD2
J gene: TRBJ2-1
clone size: once
V gene: TRBV7-3
CDR3 protein: CASSPQRGYNEQFF
CDR3 DNA: TGTGCCAGCAGCCCGCAGCGGGGTTACAATGAGCAGTTCTTC

D gene: NA
J gene: TRBJ2-1
clone size: NA
V gene: TRBV21-1
CDR3 protein: CASSIRGREQFF
CDR3 DNA: TGTGCCAGCAGCATACGCGGGCGAGAGCAGTTCTTC

D gene: NA
J gene: TRBJ2-7
clone size: NA
V gene: TRBV6-6
CDR3 protein: CASSHREYEQYF
CDR3 DNA: TGTGCCAGCAGTCACCGGGAATACGAGCAGTACTTC

D gene: NA
J gene: TRBJ2-6
clone size: NA
V gene: TRBV27
CDR3 protein: CASSLLGALHLSSGANVLTF
CDR3 DNA: TGTGCCAGCAGTTTGTTGGGGGCGTTACACCTCAGCTCTGGGGCCAACGTCCTGACTTTC

D gene: TRBD1
J gene: TRBJ1-2
clone size: NA
V gene: TRBV30
CDR3 protein: CAWSPDRGLNYGYTF
CDR3 DNA: TGTGCCTGGAGTCCCGACAGGGGGCTCAACTATGGCTACACCTTC

D gene: NA
J gene: TRBJ2-3
clone size: once
V gene: TRBV7-2
CDR3 protein: CASSLGQTSTDTQYF
CDR3 DNA: TGTGCCAGCAGCTTAGGTCAGACTAGCACAGATACGCAGTATTTT

D gene: NA
J gene: TRBJ1-3
clone size: NA
V gene: TRBV2
CDR3 protein: CASSEVLEGNTIYF
CDR3 DNA: TGTGCCAGCAGTGAAGTCTTGGAAGGAAACACCATATATTTT

D gene: NA
J gene: TRBJ1-1
clone size: NA
V gene: TRBV18
CDR3 protein: CASSPRTERRNTEAFF
CDR3 DNA: TGTGCCAGCTCACCACGGACGGAAAGGAGGAACACTGAAGCTTTCTTT

D gene: NA
J gene: TRBJ2-3
clone size: NA
V gene: TRBV7-8
CDR3 protein: CASSSLGTHTDTQYF
CDR3 DNA: TGTGCCAGCAGCTCGTTAGGGACACACACAGATACGCAGTATTTT

D gene: TRBD1
J gene: TRBJ1-1
clone size: NA
V gene: TRBV28
CDR3 protein: CASSSLEGAAEAFF
CDR3 DNA: TGTGCCAGCAGTTCTCTCGAGGGGGCTGCTGAAGCTTTCTTT

D gene: NA
J gene: TRBJ2-1
clone size: NA
V gene: TRBV20-1
CDR3 protein: CSARYNEQFF
CDR3 DNA: TGCAGTGCTAGATACAATGAGCAGTTCTTC

D gene: NA
J gene: TRBJ2-7
clone size: NA
V gene: TRBV6-5
CDR3 protein: CASSYSGVYEQYF
CDR3 DNA: TGTGCCAGCAGTTACTCAGGGGTGTACGAGCAGTACTTC

D gene: TRBD2
J gene: TRBJ2-3
clone size: NA
V gene: TRBV7-6
CDR3 protein: CASSLEGRGTPRQAQYF
CDR3 DNA: TGTGCCAGCAGCTTAGAAGGGCGGGGGACTCCCCGTCAGGCGCAGTATTTT

D gene: NA
J gene: TRBJ1-2
clone size: once
V gene: TRBV15
CDR3 protein: CATSRDRAHPLLYGYTF
CDR3 DNA: TGTGCCACCAGCAGAGATCGGGCCCACCCATTACTATATGGCTACACCTTC

D gene: NA
J gene: TRBJ2-7
clone size: NA
V gene: TRBV6-5
CDR3 protein: CASSSPEGESRYEQYF
CDR3 DNA: TGTGCCAGCAGTTCCCCTGAAGGGGAAAGCCGCTACGAGCAGTACTTC

D gene: TRBD1
J gene: TRBJ2-5
clone size: NA
V gene: TRBV12-5
CDR3 protein: CASGLVLSGQYQETQYF
CDR3 DNA: TGTGCTAGTGGTTTGGTACTTTCGGGACAGTACCAAGAGACCCAGTACTTC

D gene: NA
J gene: TRBJ2-1
clone size: NA
V gene: TRBV5-1
CDR3 protein: CASSLSFGAGREQFF
CDR3 DNA: TGCGCCAGCAGCTTGAGTTTTGGGGCGGGTCGTGAGCAGTTCTTC